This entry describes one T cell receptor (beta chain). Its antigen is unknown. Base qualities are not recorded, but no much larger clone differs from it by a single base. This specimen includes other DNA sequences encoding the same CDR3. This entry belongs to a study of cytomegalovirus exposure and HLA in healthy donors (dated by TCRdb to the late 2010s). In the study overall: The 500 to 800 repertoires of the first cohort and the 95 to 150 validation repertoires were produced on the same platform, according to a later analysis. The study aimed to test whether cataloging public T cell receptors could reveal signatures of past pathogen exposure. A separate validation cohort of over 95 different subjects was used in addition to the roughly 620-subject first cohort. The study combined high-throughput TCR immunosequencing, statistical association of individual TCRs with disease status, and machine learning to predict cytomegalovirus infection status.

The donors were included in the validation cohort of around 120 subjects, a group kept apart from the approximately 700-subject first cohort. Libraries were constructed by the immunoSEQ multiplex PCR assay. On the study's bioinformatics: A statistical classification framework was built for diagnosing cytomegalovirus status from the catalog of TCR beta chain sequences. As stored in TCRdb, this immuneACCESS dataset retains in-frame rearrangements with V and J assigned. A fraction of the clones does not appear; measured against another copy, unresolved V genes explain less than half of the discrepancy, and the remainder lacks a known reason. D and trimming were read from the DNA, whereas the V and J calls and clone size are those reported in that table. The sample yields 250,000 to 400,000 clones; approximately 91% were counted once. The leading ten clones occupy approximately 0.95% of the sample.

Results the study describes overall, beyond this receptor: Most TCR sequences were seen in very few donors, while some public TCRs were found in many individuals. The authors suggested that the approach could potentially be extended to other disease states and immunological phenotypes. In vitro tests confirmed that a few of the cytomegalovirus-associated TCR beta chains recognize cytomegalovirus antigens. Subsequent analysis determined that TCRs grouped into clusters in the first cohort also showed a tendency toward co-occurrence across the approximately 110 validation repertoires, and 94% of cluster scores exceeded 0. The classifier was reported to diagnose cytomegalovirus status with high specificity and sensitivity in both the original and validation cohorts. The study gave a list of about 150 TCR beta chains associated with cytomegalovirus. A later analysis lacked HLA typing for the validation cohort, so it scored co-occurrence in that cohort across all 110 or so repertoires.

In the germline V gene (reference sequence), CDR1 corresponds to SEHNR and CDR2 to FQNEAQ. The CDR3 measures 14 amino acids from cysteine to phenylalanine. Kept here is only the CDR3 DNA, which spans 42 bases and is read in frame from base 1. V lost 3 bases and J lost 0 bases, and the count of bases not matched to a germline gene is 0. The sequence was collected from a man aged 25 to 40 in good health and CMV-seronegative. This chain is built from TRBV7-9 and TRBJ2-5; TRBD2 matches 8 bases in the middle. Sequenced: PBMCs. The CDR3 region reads CASSFSGNQETQYF. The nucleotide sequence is TGTGCCAGCAGCTTTAGCGGGAACCAAGAGACCCAGTACTTC.